A selection of T cell receptor beta chains follows, all from one sample in a study of OX40 agonist ivuxolimab in advanced cancers. Only in-frame clones appear in the TCRdb table, and some are missing; sequencing was by immunoSEQ multiplex PCR. The table has roughly 56,000 clones, 85% seen once; the top ten hold less than 5.5%. The material sequenced was CD4+ or CD8+ T cells sorted from blood, taken in a trial of the OX40 agonist ivuxolimab. The receptors were gathered from an adult with an advanced solid tumor such as melanoma, head and neck, liver or kidney cancer. Both conserved end residues are part of each CDR3. A D gene is named only where the DNA matches it firmly. Expanded clones are given a class, and other clones once, few, many or no size at all.

TRBJ2-7 14 TRBV19 . . CASKDGGNSYEQYF TGTGCCAGTAAGGACGGGGGCAACTCCTACGAGCAGTACTTC
TRBJ2-2 14 TRBV30 . . CAWKGLTWVGELFF TGTGCCTGGAAGGGCCTAACATGGGTGGGGGAGCTGTTTTTT
TRBJ2-5 17 TRBV5-5 . . CASSLAASAGYQETQYF TGTGCCAGCAGCTTGGCAGCCTCCGCAGGGTACCAAGAGACCCAGTACTTC
TRBJ1-2 15 TRBV5-1 . . CASSSVATDSYGYTF TGCGCCAGCAGCTCCGTGGCGACAGATTCCTATGGCTACACCTTC
TRBJ2-3 13 TRBV27 . . CASQDSPMDTRYF TGTGCCAGCCAAGACTCTCCCATGGATACGCGGTATTTT
TRBJ2-7 13 TRBV28 . . CASSLSTAGEQYF TGTGCCAGCAGTTTATCGACAGCGGGCGAGCAGTACTTC
TRBJ2-7 15 TRBV5-6 . . CASSFGGQSPYEQYF TGTGCCAGCAGCTTTGGCGGGCAGTCACCATACGAGCAGTACTTC
TRBJ2-5 13 TRBV11-3 . . CASSSYREETQYF TGTGCCAGCAGCTCCTACAGGGAAGAGACCCAGTACTTC
TRBJ2-7 14 TRBV7-6 . . CASSAESSFNEQYF TGTGCCAGCAGCGCGGAGTCTAGTTTCAACGAGCAGTACTTC
TRBJ2-5 12 TRBV19 . . CASSMGLETQYF TGTGCCAGTAGTATGGGGTTAGAGACCCAGTACTTC
TRBJ2-7 14 TRBV14 . TRBD1 CASSQRTGGNEQYF TGTGCCAGCAGCCAACGGACAGGGGGTAACGAGCAGTACTTC
TRBJ2-2 14 TRBV30 . . CAWGGGAGTGELFF TGTGCCTGGGGTGGGGGCGCGGGCACCGGGGAGCTGTTTTTT
TRBJ2-1 20 TRBV4-1 . TRBD1 CASRLGLGRRTGEKGNEQFF TGCGCCAGCAGATTAGGGCTTGGGAGACGGACAGGGGAGAAAGGCAATGAGCAGTTCTTC
TRBJ2-7 14 TRBV10-3 . . CAISESTGRYEQYF TGTGCCATCAGTGAGTCGACAGGGAGGTACGAGCAGTACTTC
TRBJ2-7 12 TRBV9 few TRBD1 CASSVGQGEQYF TGTGCCAGCAGCGTCGGACAGGGTGAGCAGTACTTC
TRBJ2-1 13 TRBV7-3 . . CASSSIIGNEQFF TGTGCCAGCAGCTCCATAATCGGCAATGAGCAGTTCTTC
TRBJ2-7 14 TRBV7-2 . . CASSSDGGTTEQYF TGTGCCAGCAGCTCCGATGGGGGGACAACCGAGCAGTACTTC
TRBJ1-2 14 TRBV19 once . CASSTDQGDGGYTF TGTGCCAGTAGCACTGATCAAGGGGACGGAGGCTACACCTTC
TRBJ1-5 14 TRBV19 few TRBD1 CASSPDRVYQPQHF TGTGCCAGTAGTCCGGACAGGGTTTATCAGCCCCAGCATTTT
TRBJ2-7 14 TRBV7-8 . . CASSLEAVFYEQYF TGTGCCAGCAGCTTAGAGGCAGTTTTTTACGAGCAGTACTTC
TRBJ2-1 16 TRBV15 . . CATSRDMAGLGHEQFF TGTGCCACCAGCAGAGATATGGCGGGTTTGGGACATGAGCAGTTCTTC
TRBJ1-5 16 TRBV30 . . CAWSANEIEGEQPQHF TGTGCCTGGAGTGCCAACGAGATAGAGGGGGAACAGCCCCAGCATTTT
TRBJ2-7 13 TRBV30 . . CAWGEGGMDEQYF TGTGCCTGGGGGGAAGGGGGAATGGACGAGCAGTACTTC
TRBJ1-6 16 TRBV5-6 . TRBD1 CASSPQTGSTNSPLHF TGTGCCAGCAGCCCTCAGACAGGGAGTACAAATTCACCCCTCCACTTT
TRBJ1-3 16 TRBV5-4 once . CASSQWTASSGNTIYF TGTGCCAGCAGCCAATGGACAGCCAGCTCTGGAAACACCATATATTTT
TRBJ1-3 14 TRBV6-5 . . CASSITRHGNTIYF TGTGCCAGCAGTATCACCCGGCACGGAAACACCATATATTTT
TRBJ1-5 17 TRBV30 . . CAWSIREGAVSQQPQHF TGTGCCTGGAGTATTCGAGAAGGGGCTGTGAGCCAACAGCCCCAGCATTTT
TRBJ1-2 15 TRBV7-9 . . CASSSSERVRPGYTF TGTGCCAGCAGCTCAAGTGAACGAGTTCGGCCTGGCTACACCTTC
TRBJ1-2 13 TRBV28 few TRBD1 CASRPRDRQGYTF TGTGCCAGCAGACCAAGGGACAGGCAAGGCTACACCTTC
TRBJ1-1 15 TRBV4-2 . . CASSQDLGQNTEAFF TGTGCCAGCAGCCAAGATCTCGGACAGAACACTGAAGCTTTCTTT
TRBJ2-3 15 TRBV28 . . CASSLRGGGTDTQYF TGTGCCAGCAGTTTGCGGGGTGGGGGCACAGATACGCAGTATTTT
TRBJ2-1 19 TRBV13 . . CASSLEATFAGAAYNEQFF TGTGCCAGCAGCTTAGAAGCAACCTTCGCGGGGGCTGCCTACAATGAGCAGTTCTTC
TRBJ2-7 14 TRBV5-4 . . CASSYDRDLYEQYF TGTGCCAGCAGTTACGACAGAGACCTATACGAGCAGTACTTC
TRBJ1-1 15 TRBV19 . . CASRPSTVANTEAFF TGTGCCAGTAGGCCCTCGACAGTTGCGAACACTGAAGCTTTCTTT
TRBJ2-5 12 TRBV10-3 . . CADIDRQETQYF TGTGCCGACATTGATCGCCAAGAGACCCAGTACTTC